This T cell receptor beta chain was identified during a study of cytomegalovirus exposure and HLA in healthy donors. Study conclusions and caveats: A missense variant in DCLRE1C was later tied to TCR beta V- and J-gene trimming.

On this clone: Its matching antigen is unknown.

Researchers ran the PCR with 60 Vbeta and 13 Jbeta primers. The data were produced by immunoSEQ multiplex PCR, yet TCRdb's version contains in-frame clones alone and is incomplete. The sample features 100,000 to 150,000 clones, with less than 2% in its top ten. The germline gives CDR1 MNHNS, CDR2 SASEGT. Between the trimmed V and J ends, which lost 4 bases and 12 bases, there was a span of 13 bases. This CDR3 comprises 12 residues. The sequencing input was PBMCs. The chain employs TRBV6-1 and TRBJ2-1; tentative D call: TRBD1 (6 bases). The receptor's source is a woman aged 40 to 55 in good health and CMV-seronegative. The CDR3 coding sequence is TGTGCCAGCAGTGCGGAGTCCAGGGGGCAGTTCTTC. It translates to CASSAESRGQFF.